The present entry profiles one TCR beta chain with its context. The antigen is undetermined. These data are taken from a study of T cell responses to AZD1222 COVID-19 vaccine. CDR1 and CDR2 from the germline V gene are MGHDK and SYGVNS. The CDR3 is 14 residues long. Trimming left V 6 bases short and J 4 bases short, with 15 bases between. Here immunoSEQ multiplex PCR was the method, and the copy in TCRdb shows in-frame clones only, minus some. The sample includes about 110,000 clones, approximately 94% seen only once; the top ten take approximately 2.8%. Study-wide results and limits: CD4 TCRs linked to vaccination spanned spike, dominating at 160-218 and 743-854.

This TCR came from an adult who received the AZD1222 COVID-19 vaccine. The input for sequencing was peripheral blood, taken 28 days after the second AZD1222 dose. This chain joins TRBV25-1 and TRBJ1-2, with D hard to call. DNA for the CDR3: TGTGCCAGCAGGGACGGGCTGTGGGGCTATGGCTACACCTTC. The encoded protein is CASRDGLWGYGYTF.